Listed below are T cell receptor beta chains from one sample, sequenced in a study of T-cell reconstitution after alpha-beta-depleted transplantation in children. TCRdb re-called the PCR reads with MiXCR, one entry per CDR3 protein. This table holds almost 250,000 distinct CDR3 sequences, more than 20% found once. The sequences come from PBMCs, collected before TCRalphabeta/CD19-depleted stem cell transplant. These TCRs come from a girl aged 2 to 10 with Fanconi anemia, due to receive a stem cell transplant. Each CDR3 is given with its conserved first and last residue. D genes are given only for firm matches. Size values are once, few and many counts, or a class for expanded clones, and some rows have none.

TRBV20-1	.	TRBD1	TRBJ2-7	TGCAGTTCGCAGGGGGCAGTCGAGACGCAGTACTTC	CSSQGAVETQYF
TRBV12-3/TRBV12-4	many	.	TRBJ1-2	TGTGCCAGCAGTTTTCACGACTATGGCTACACCTTC	CASSFHDYGYTF
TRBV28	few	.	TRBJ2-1	TGTGCCAGCAGTTGGGCTAGCGACGTGGTGCAGTTCTTC	CASSWASDVVQFF
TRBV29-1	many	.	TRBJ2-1	TGCAGCGTTGAAGAAGGTTCGTTCGGGACGGGAGCCCACAATGAGCAGTTCTTC	CSVEEGSFGTGAHNEQFF
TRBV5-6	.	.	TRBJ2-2	TGTGCCAGCAGCCTTCTGGCATTCAGGGGCGGGGGAAACACCGGGGAGCTGTTTTTT	CASSLLAFRGGGNTGELFF
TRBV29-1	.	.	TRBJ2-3	TGCAGCGTTGAAGATTGGTTACGGGGGGCGAGCACAGATACGCAGTATTTT	CSVEDWLRGASTDTQYF
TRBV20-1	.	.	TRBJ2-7	TGCAGTGGGTGGACCCCCTTCGCCTACGAGCAGTACTTC	CSGWTPFAYEQYF
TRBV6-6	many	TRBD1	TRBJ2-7	TGTGCCAGTGGACAGGGGAACTACGAGCAGTACTTC	CASGQGNYEQYF
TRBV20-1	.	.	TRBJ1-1	TGCAGTGCTAGCCCCGACTCTCTGAACACTGAAGCTTTCTTT	CSASPDSLNTEAFF
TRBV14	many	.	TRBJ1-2	TGTGCCAGCAGCCAATCCCGGGTAGGGACCTATGGCTACACCTTC	CASSQSRVGTYGYTF
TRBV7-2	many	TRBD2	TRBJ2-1	TGTGCCAGCAGCACAACGACGGGACTAGCTACTGAGCAGTTCTTC	CASSTTTGLATEQFF